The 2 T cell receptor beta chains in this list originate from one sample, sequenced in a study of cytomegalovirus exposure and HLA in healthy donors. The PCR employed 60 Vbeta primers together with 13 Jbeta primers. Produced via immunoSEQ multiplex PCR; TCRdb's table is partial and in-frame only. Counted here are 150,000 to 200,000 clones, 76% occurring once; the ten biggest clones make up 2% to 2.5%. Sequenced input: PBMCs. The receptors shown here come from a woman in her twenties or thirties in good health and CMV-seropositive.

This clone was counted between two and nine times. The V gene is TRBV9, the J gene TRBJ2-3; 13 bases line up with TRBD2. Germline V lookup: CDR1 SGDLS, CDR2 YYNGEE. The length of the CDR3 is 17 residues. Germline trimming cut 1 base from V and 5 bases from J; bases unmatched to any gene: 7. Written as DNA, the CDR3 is TGTGCCAGCAGCGTAACTAGCGGGGGGGCCCGGCAAGATACGCAGTATTTT. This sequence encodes CASSVTSGGARQDTQYF.

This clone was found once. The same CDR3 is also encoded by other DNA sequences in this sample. This CDR3 is CASSYRSNQPQHF. The DNA of the CDR3 is TGTGCCAGCAGTTACAGGAGTAATCAGCCCCAGCATTTT. The chain has TRBV6-5 and TRBJ1-5; D gene ambiguous. V dropped 2 bases and J dropped 4 bases, with 6 bases sitting between them. Germline V gene sequence: CDR1 MNHEY, CDR2 SVGAGI. The CDR3 has 13 residues.